The rows below give T cell receptor beta chains drawn from one sample of a study of T cell changes during pregnancy in multiple sclerosis. Sequencing used immunoSEQ multiplex PCR; TCRdb keeps in-frame clones, though not all of them. The sample yields around 30,000 clones, roughly 89% seen once. This specimen consisted of CD8+ T cells from peripheral blood mononuclear cells, obtained in the third trimester of pregnancy. These receptors originate from a female donor with multiple sclerosis, enrolled in a pregnancy study. The CDR3 runs from the conserved cysteine through the conserved F or W. The order of the fields is D gene, V gene, J gene, clone size, CDR3 DNA, CDR3 protein. D genes are given only for firm matches. Only part of the rows carry a size: once, few, many, or a class if the clone is expanded.

D gene: TRBD1; V gene: TRBV5-5; J gene: TRBJ1-2; clone size: NA; CDR3 DNA: TGTGCCAGCAGCCCGACAGGGCTTCACCTGGACTATGGCTACACCTTC; CDR3 protein: CASSPTGLHLDYGYTF
D gene: NA; V gene: TRBV30; J gene: TRBJ2-7; clone size: NA; CDR3 DNA: TGTGCCTGGAGTGGAACGATTTCAGGGGCCTACGAGCAGTACTTC; CDR3 protein: CAWSGTISGAYEQYF
D gene: NA; V gene: TRBV15; J gene: TRBJ1-3; clone size: NA; CDR3 DNA: TGTGCCACCAGCGCAGGGAACACCATATATTTT; CDR3 protein: CATSAGNTIYF
D gene: TRBD1; V gene: TRBV5-6; J gene: TRBJ2-7; clone size: many; CDR3 DNA: TGTGCCAGCGAGTGGGGTTGGGAACAGGGGAACGGCTACGAGCAGTACTTC; CDR3 protein: CASEWGWEQGNGYEQYF
D gene: NA; V gene: TRBV9; J gene: TRBJ2-1; clone size: once; CDR3 DNA: TGTGCCAGCAGCGATAGGGGTCTTTACAATGAGCAGTTCTTC; CDR3 protein: CASSDRGLYNEQFF
D gene: TRBD1; V gene: TRBV5-5; J gene: TRBJ1-2; clone size: NA; CDR3 DNA: TGTGCCAGCACCATGGGGGACAGGTCGGGAGGATATGGCTACACCTTC; CDR3 protein: CASTMGDRSGGYGYTF
D gene: NA; V gene: TRBV29-1; J gene: TRBJ2-6; clone size: NA; CDR3 DNA: TGCAGCGTTGAAGAAGACTCCGACCCGAGGGGGGCCAACGTCCTGACTTTC; CDR3 protein: CSVEEDSDPRGANVLTF
D gene: NA; V gene: TRBV7-8; J gene: TRBJ1-1; clone size: NA; CDR3 DNA: TGTGCCAGCAGCTTAGTTCGGGTAGATGAAGCTTTCTTT; CDR3 protein: CASSLVRVDEAFF
D gene: NA; V gene: TRBV7-7; J gene: TRBJ2-5; clone size: NA; CDR3 DNA: TGTGCCAGCAGCCTAGGGACTTCCCAAGAGACCCAGTACTTC; CDR3 protein: CASSLGTSQETQYF
D gene: NA; V gene: TRBV6-6; J gene: TRBJ2-1; clone size: NA; CDR3 DNA: TGTGCCAGCACCGCAGGGGTTTCTTGGAAGGATGAGCAGTTCTTC; CDR3 protein: CASTAGVSWKDEQFF
D gene: NA; V gene: TRBV5-4; J gene: TRBJ1-1; clone size: NA; CDR3 DNA: TGTGCCAGCAGCGATAGAGGGAGAACGGGGAACACTGAAGCTTTCTTT; CDR3 protein: CASSDRGRTGNTEAFF
D gene: TRBD1; V gene: TRBV7-9; J gene: TRBJ1-2; clone size: few; CDR3 DNA: TGTGCCAGCAGCCCCGACAGGGAGGTTGGCTACACCTTC; CDR3 protein: CASSPDREVGYTF
D gene: TRBD1; V gene: TRBV19; J gene: TRBJ1-5; clone size: NA; CDR3 DNA: TGTGCCAGTGCCCCCGGGACAGGGAAGGGGAGCAATCAGCCCCAGCATTTT; CDR3 protein: CASAPGTGKGSNQPQHF
D gene: TRBD1; V gene: TRBV5-6; J gene: TRBJ2-7; clone size: NA; CDR3 DNA: TGTGCCAGCAGCAGGACAGGCTATTCCTACGAGCAGTACTTC; CDR3 protein: CASSRTGYSYEQYF
D gene: TRBD1; V gene: TRBV30; J gene: TRBJ1-5; clone size: NA; CDR3 DNA: TGTGCCTGGAGTCTATACAGGGGACGCAATCAGCCCCAGCATTTT; CDR3 protein: CAWSLYRGRNQPQHF
D gene: NA; V gene: TRBV7-7; J gene: TRBJ2-2; clone size: NA; CDR3 DNA: TGTGCTAGCAGCTCTGGAGCAGGGGCCTACACCGGGGAGCTGTTTTTT; CDR3 protein: CASSSGAGAYTGELFF
D gene: TRBD2; V gene: TRBV5-4; J gene: TRBJ2-1; clone size: NA; CDR3 DNA: TGTGCCAGCAGCTTCGGGCTAGCGGATGAGCAGTTCTTC; CDR3 protein: CASSFGLADEQFF
D gene: NA; V gene: TRBV9; J gene: TRBJ2-2; clone size: NA; CDR3 DNA: TGTGCCAGCAGCGTAGCCCCGGGACTCAACACCGGGGAGCTGTTTTTT; CDR3 protein: CASSVAPGLNTGELFF
D gene: NA; V gene: TRBV4-2; J gene: TRBJ2-2; clone size: NA; CDR3 DNA: TGTGCCAGCAGGAACAGGGACACCGGGGAGCTGTTTTTT; CDR3 protein: CASRNRDTGELFF
D gene: NA; V gene: TRBV4-2; J gene: TRBJ1-4; clone size: NA; CDR3 DNA: TGTGCCAGCAGCCCCCGGCAGGGAGGAACTAATGAAAAACTGTTTTTT; CDR3 protein: CASSPRQGGTNEKLFF
D gene: NA; V gene: TRBV29-1; J gene: TRBJ2-7; clone size: NA; CDR3 DNA: TGCAGCGTTGTCAGGGGTCCAGATTACGAGCAGTACTTC; CDR3 protein: CSVVRGPDYEQYF
D gene: TRBD1; V gene: TRBV5-1; J gene: TRBJ2-7; clone size: NA; CDR3 DNA: TGCGCCAGCAGCAGGGGACAGAACTACGAGCAGTACTTC; CDR3 protein: CASSRGQNYEQYF
D gene: TRBD1; V gene: TRBV6-6; J gene: TRBJ1-2; clone size: few; CDR3 DNA: TGTGCCAGCAGGGACAGGAGTGGTAACTATGGCTACACCTTC; CDR3 protein: CASRDRSGNYGYTF
D gene: NA; V gene: TRBV27; J gene: TRBJ2-7; clone size: NA; CDR3 DNA: TGTGCCAGCAGTTCCACAGGGGAGCAGTACTTC; CDR3 protein: CASSSTGEQYF
D gene: NA; V gene: TRBV6-6; J gene: TRBJ2-5; clone size: NA; CDR3 DNA: TGTGCCAGCAGTTACGTGGTAGGGGAAGAGACCCAGTACTTC; CDR3 protein: CASSYVVGEETQYF
D gene: TRBD1; V gene: TRBV27; J gene: TRBJ2-7; clone size: NA; CDR3 DNA: TGTGCCAGCTCATCAGGGGGCCCCTACGAGCAGTACTTC; CDR3 protein: CASSSGGPYEQYF
D gene: NA; V gene: TRBV9; J gene: TRBJ2-3; clone size: NA; CDR3 DNA: TGTGCCAGCAGCGTAGCTTCGGCAGATACGCAGTATTTT; CDR3 protein: CASSVASADTQYF